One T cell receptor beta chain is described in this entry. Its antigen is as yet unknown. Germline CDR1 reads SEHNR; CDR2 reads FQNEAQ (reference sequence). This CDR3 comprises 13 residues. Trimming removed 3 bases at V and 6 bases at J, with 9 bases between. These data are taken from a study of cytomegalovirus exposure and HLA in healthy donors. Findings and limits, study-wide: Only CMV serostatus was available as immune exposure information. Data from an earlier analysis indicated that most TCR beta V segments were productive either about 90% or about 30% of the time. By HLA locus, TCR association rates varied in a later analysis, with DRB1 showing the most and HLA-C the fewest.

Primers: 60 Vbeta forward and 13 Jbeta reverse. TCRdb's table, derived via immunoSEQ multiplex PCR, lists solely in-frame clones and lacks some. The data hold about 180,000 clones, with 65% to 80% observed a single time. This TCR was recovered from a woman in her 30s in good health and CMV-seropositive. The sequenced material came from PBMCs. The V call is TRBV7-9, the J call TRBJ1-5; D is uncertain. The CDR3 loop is CASSLSQFQPQHF. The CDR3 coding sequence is TGTGCCAGCAGCTTGTCGCAGTTTCAGCCCCAGCATTTT.